This T cell receptor beta chain was observed in a study of cytomegalovirus exposure and HLA in healthy donors. CDR3 length equals 16 residues. V was clipped by 2 bases and J by 1 base; unmatched bases: 4. The germline CDR1 and CDR2 sequences are SGHAT and FQNNGV. Produced via immunoSEQ multiplex PCR; TCRdb's table is partial and in-frame only. The table records about 200,000 clones, roughly 88% of them present only once. The chain has TRBV11-2 and TRBJ2-2, with 7 bases aligning to TRBD2. The sample taken for sequencing was PBMCs. The clonotype originates from a woman in her twenties or thirties in good health and CMV-seropositive. The CDR3 spells CASSLHSGLNTGELFF. In nucleotides, the CDR3 is TGTGCCAGCAGCTTACATAGCGGGCTGAACACCGGGGAGCTGTTTTTT. The full variable domain, rest sourced from reference TRBV11-2 and TRBJ2-2, is EAGVAQSPRYKIIEKRQSVAFWCNPISGHATLYWYQQILGQGPKLLIQFQNNGVVDDSQLPKDRFSAERLKGVDSTLKIQPAKLEDSAVYLCASSLHSGLNTGELFFGEGSRLTVL.